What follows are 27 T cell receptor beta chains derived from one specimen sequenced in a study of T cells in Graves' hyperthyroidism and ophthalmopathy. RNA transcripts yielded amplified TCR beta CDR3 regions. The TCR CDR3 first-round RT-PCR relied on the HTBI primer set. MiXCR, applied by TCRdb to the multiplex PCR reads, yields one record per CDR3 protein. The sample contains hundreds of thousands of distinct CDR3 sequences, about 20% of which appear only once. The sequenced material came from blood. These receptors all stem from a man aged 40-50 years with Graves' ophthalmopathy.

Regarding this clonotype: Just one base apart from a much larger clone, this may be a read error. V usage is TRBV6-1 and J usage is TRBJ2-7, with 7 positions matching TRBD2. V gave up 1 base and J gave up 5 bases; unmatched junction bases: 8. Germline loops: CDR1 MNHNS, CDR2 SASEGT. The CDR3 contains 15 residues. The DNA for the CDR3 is TGTGCCAGCAGTGAAGGGGGGGGTAGCTTACACGAGCAGTACTTC. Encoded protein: CASSEGGGSLHEQYF.

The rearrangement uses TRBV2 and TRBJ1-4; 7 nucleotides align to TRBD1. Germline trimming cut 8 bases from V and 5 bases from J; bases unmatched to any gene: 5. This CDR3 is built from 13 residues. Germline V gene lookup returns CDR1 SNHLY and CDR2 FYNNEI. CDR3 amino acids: CASGDSKNEKLFF. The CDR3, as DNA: TGTGCCAGCGGGGACAGCAAAAATGAAAAACTGTTTTTT.

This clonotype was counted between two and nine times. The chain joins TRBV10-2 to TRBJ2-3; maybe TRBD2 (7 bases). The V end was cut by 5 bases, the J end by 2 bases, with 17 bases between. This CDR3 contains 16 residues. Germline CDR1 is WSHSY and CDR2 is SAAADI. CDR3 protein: CASSMGRGPVTDTQYF. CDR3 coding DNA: TGCGCCAGCAGTATGGGGCGGGGGCCCGTCACAGATACGCAGTATTTT.

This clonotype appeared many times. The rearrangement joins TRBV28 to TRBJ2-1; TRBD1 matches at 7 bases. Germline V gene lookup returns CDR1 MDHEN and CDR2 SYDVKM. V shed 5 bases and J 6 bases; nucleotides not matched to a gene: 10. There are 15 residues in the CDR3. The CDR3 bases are TGTGCCAGCAGTCGGGACAGCCGATCGTTCAATGAGCAGTTCTTC. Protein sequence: CASSRDSRSFNEQFF.

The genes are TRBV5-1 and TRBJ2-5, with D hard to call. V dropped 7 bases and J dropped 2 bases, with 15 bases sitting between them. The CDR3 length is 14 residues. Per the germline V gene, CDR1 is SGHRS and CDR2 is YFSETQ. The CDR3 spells CASGYNSVQETQYF. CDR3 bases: TGCGCCAGCGGCTATAATAGTGTTCAAGAGACCCAGTACTTC.

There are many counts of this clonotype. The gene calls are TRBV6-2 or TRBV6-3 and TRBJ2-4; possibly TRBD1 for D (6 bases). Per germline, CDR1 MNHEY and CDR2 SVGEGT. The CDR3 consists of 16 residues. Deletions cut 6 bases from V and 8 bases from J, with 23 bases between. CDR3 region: CASRDATTGGFHIQYF. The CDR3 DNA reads TGTGCCAGCAGGGACGCGACGACAGGCGGATTCCACATTCAGTACTTC.

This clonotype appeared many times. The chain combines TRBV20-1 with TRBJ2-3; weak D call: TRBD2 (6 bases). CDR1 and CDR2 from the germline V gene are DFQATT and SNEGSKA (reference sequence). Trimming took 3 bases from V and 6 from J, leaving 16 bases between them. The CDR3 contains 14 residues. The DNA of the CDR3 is TGCAGTGCTAGGGTGGCGGGGAGTTCGGATACGCAGTATTTT. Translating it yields CSARVAGSSDTQYF.

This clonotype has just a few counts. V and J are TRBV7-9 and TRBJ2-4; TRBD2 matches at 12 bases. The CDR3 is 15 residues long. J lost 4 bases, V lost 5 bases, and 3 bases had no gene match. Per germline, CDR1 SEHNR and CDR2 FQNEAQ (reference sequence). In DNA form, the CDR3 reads TGTGCCAGCAGCCTTGGGACTAGCGGGAAAAACATTCAGTACTTC. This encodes CASSLGTSGKNIQYF.

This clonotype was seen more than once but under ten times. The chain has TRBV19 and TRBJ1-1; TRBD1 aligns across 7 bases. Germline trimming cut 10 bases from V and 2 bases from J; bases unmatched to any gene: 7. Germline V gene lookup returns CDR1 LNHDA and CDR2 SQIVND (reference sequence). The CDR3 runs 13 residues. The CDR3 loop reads CATSDRVNTEAFF. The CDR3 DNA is TGTGCCACCTCAGACAGGGTCAACACTGAAGCTTTCTTT.

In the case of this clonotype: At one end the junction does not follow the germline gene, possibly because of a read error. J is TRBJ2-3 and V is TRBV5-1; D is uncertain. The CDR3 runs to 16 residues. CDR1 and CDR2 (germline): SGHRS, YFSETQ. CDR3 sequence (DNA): TGCACCAGCAGCTCCCCGTGGCGAGGTGTCACAGATACGCAGTATTTT. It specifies CTSSSPWRGVTDTQYF.

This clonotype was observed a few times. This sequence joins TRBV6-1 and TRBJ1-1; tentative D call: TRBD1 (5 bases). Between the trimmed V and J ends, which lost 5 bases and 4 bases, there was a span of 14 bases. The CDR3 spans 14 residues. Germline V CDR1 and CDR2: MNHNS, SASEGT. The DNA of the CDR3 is TGTGCCAGCAGTTCAGGTGGGGGATCCACTGAAGCTTTCTTT. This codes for CASSSGGGSTEAFF.

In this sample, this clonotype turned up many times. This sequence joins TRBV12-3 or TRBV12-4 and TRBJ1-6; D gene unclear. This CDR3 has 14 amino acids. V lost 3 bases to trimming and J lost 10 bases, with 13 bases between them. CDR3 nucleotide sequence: TGTGCCAGCAGTTTTATCCGCGAGGAGTCACCCCTCCACTTT. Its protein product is CASSFIREESPLHF.

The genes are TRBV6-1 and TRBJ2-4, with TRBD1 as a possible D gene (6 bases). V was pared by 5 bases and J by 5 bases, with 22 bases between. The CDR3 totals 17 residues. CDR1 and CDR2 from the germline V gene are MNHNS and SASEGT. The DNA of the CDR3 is TGTGCCAGCAGTCCTCCAAGGACCCGCAGACAGGAAAACATTCAGTACTTC. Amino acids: CASSPPRTRRQENIQYF.

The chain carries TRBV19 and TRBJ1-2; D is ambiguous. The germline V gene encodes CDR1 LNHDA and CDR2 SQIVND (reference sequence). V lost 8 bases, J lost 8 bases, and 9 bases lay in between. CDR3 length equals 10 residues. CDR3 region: CASSREGYTF. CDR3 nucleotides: TGTGCCAGTTCACGAGAGGGCTACACCTTC.

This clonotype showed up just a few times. The CDR3 DNA is TGTGCCAGCAGTTACTCGAGGCGGGGTACTAGCACAGATACGCAGTATTTT. Translation gives CASSYSRRGTSTDTQYF. The V gene is TRBV6-2 or TRBV6-3, the J gene TRBJ2-3; maybe TRBD2 (6 bases). The CDR3 totals 17 residues. Trimming took off 0 bases at V and 0 bases at J, with 13 bases between the two ends. Germline-derived CDR1 and CDR2 are MNHEY and SVGEGT.

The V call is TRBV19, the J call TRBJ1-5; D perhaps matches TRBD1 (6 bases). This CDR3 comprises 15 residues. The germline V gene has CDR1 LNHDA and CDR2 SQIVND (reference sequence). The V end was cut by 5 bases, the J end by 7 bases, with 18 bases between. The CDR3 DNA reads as TGTGCCAGTAGTGCCCTCGACAGGACCATCCAGCCCCAGCATTTT. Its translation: CASSALDRTIQPQHF.

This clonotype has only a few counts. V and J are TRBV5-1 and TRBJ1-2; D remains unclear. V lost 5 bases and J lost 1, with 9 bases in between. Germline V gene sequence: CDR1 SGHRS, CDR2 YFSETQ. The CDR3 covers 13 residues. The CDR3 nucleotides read TGCGCCAGCAGGCTGGACGATAACTATGGCTACACCTTC. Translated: CASRLDDNYGYTF.

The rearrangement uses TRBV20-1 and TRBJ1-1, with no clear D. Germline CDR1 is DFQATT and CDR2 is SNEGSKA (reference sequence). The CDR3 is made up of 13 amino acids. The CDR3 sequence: CSVPGISGTEAFF. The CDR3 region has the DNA TGCAGCGTCCCTGGGATCTCCGGAACTGAAGCTTTCTTT.

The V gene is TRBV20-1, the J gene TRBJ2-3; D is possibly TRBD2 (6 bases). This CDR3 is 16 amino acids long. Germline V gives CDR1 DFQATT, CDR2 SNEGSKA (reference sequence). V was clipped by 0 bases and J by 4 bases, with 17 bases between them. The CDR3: CSARDSTGPSADTQYF. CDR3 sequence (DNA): TGCAGTGCTAGAGATTCAACGGGACCTAGCGCAGATACGCAGTATTTT.

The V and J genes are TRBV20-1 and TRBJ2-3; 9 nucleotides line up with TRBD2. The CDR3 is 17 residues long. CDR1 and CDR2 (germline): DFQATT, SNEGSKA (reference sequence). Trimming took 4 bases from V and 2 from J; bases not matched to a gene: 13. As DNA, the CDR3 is TGCAGTGCTATGCCATTATTACTAGCGGGTTACACAGATACGCAGTATTTT. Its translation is CSAMPLLLAGYTDTQYF.

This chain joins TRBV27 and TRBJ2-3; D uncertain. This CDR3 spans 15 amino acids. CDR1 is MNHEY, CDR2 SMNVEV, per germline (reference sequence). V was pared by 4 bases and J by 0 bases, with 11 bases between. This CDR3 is CASSSSRSSTDTQYF. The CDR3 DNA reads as TGTGCCAGCAGTTCCTCAAGATCTAGCACAGATACGCAGTATTTT.

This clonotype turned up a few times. The CDR3 DNA is TGCGCCAGCAGCCAGAACAGGGGAAGCACAGATACGCAGTATTTT. It encodes CASSQNRGSTDTQYF. The gene calls are TRBV4-1 and TRBJ2-3, with 7 positions matching TRBD1. The germline V gene has CDR1 MGHRA and CDR2 YSYEKL. The J segment lost 0 bases and the V segment lost 3 bases, leaving 3 bases of the junction unmatched. This CDR3 has 15 amino acids.

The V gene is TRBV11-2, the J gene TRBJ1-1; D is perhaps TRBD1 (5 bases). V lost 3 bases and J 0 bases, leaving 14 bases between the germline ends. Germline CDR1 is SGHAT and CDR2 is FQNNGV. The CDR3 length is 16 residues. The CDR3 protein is CASSFGDYLMNTEAFF. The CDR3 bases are TGTGCCAGCAGCTTTGGGGACTATCTCATGAACACTGAAGCTTTCTTT.

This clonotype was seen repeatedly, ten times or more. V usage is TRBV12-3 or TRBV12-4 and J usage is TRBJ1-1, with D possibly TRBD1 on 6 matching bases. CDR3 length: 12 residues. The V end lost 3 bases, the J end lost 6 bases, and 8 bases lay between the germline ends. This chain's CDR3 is CASSLDSPEAFF. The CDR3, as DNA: TGTGCCAGCAGTTTGGACAGCCCTGAAGCTTTCTTT.

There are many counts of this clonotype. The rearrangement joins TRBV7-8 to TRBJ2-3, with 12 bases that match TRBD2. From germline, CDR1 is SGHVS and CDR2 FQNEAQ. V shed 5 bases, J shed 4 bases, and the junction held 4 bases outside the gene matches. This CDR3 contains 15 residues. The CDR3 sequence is CASSPRLAGADTQYF. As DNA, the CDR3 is TGTGCCAGCAGCCCAAGACTAGCGGGAGCAGATACGCAGTATTTT.

The CDR3 sequence is CASSFYMDSQGSEGTDTQYF. In DNA form, the CDR3 reads TGTGCCAGCAGTTTCTATATGGATTCTCAGGGATCTGAGGGGACAGATACGCAGTATTTT. V and J are TRBV6-1 and TRBJ2-3; the D call may be TRBD1 or TRBD2 (5 bases each). CDR1 MNHNS and CDR2 SASEGT come from the germline V gene. The length of the CDR3 is 20 residues. V lost 5 bases, J lost 3 bases, and 30 bases lay in between.

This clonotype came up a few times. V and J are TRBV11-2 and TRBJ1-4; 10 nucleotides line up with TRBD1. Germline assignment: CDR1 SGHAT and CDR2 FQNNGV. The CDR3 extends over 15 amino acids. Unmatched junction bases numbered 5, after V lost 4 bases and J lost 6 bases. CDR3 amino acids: CASSSRDRGYEKLFF. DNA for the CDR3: TGTGCCAGCAGCTCGAGGGACAGGGGTTATGAAAAACTGTTTTTT.